A single sample is the source of the 31 T cell receptor beta chains below, sequenced in a study of cytomegalovirus exposure and HLA in healthy donors. The PCR used 60 Vbeta and 13 Jbeta primers. The repertoire was sequenced with immunoSEQ multiplex PCR; TCRdb's copy has only in-frame clones and lacks some. The sample comprises 150,000 to 250,000 clones, about 79% of which are singletons, and about 0.094% rests with the top ten. Sequencing input: PBMCs. Receptors were obtained from a boy aged 2 to 9 in good health and CMV-seronegative.

This chain links TRBV5-6 with TRBJ1-2; D gene uncertain. Germline V CDR1 and CDR2: SGHDT, YYEEEE. CDR3 length equals 13 residues. The V and J ends lost 4 bases and 3 bases respectively, with 10 bases between them. The DNA for the CDR3 is TGTGCCAGCAGCCGGGGTGGGGACTATGGCTACACCTTC. It codes for CASSRGGDYGYTF.

This clone was seen just once. CDR3 DNA sequence: TGCGCCAGCAGCTCCGGACTAGCGGGGACTTCTAGGGAGCTGTTTTTT. It yields the protein CASSSGLAGTSRELFF. The chain recombines TRBV5-1 with TRBJ2-2; 12 nucleotides agree with TRBD2. This CDR3 comprises 16 residues. Germline V gene data show CDR1 as SGHRS and CDR2 as YFSETQ. Losses at the gene ends were 3 bases for V and 9 bases for J; bases not matched to a gene: 9.

The chain uses TRBV13 and TRBJ2-7; TRBD2 might be the D (6 bases). Trimming removed 2 bases at V and 7 bases at J, with 12 bases between. Germline V lookup: CDR1 PRHDT, CDR2 FYEKMQ (reference sequence). There are 13 residues in the CDR3. CDR3 protein: CASSLLEGSEQYF. The CDR3 DNA follows: TGTGCCAGCAGCTTATTGGAGGGGAGTGAGCAGTACTTC.

Only one count was recorded for this clone. This chain links TRBV4-3 with TRBJ2-2, with D possibly matching TRBD2 (5 bases). This CDR3 comprises 13 residues. Germline V gene sequence: CDR1 LGHNA, CDR2 YSLEER. V was pared by 1 base and J by 7 bases, with 7 bases between. In nucleotides, the CDR3 is TGCGCCAGCAGCCAAGTAGAGGGCGGGGAGCTGTTTTTT. Residues: CASSQVEGGELFF.

The chain joins TRBV27 to TRBJ2-1, with 10 bases matching TRBD1. The CDR3 consists of 14 residues. V was clipped by 5 bases and J by 4 bases; unmatched bases: 2. Germline V gives CDR1 MNHEY, CDR2 SMNVEV (reference sequence). The CDR3 DNA reads as TGTGCCAGCAGTGAGGGACAGGGGTACAATGAGCAGTTCTTC. Protein product: CASSEGQGYNEQFF.

The rearrangement links TRBV9 to TRBJ1-3; D may be TRBD1 (6 bases). Trimming stripped 0 bases from V and 3 bases from J, with 10 bases between. The CDR3 runs 15 residues. Germline lookup yields CDR1 SGDLS and CDR2 YYNGEE. Here the CDR3 reads CASSVAGAIGNTIYF. The CDR3 coding sequence is TGTGCCAGCAGCGTAGCAGGGGCGATTGGAAACACCATATATTTT.

The chain carries TRBV29-1 and TRBJ1-1, with D tentatively TRBD1 (6 bases). Trimming shortened V by 7 bases and J by 0 bases, and 12 bases separated the two germline ends. CDR1 and CDR2 from the germline V gene are SQVTM and ANQGSEA. This CDR3 is 13 amino acids long. The CDR3 is CSAEQGMNTEAFF. The CDR3 nucleotides are TGCAGCGCAGAGCAGGGGATGAACACTGAAGCTTTCTTT.

The genes are TRBV2 and TRBJ1-4; D uncertain. The CDR3 has 11 amino acids. The germline V gene encodes CDR1 SNHLY and CDR2 FYNNEI. Trimming took off 8 bases at V and 8 bases at J, with 9 bases between the two ends. The DNA of the CDR3 is TGTGCCAGCGGAGACGGAGAAAAACTGTTTTTT. The encoded protein is CASGDGEKLFF.

This clone was found once. This chain links TRBV5-1 with TRBJ2-5; 8 bases are a match to TRBD2. V lost 3 bases, J lost 3 bases, and 7 bases stayed unmatched. Germline V lookup: CDR1 SGHRS, CDR2 YFSETQ. The CDR3 consists of 15 residues. CDR3 amino acids: CASSSGGSGEETQYF. CDR3 sequence (DNA): TGCGCCAGCAGCTCCGGGGGTAGCGGGGAAGAGACCCAGTACTTC.

The V gene is TRBV11-3, the J gene TRBJ2-3, with TRBD2 matching over 9 bases. This CDR3 region has 16 residues. V gave up 1 base and J gave up 6 bases; unmatched junction bases: 8. The germline gives CDR1 SGHNT, CDR2 YENEEA. In nucleotides, the CDR3 is TGTGCCAGCAGCTTAGGGGCTAGCGGGGCTGGGGATACGCAGTATTTT. This encodes CASSLGASGAGDTQYF.

This clone came up once. The rearrangement links TRBV27 to TRBJ1-5; no clear D gene. CDR1 and CDR2 from the germline V gene are MNHEY and SMNVEV (reference sequence). The V gene lost 10 bases and the J gene lost 0 bases, with 10 bases spanning the gap. This CDR3 has 13 amino acids. The CDR3 sequence is CATGGDSNQPQHF. CDR3 bases: TGTGCCACCGGCGGAGATAGCAATCAGCCCCAGCATTTT.

The CDR3: CASSHYYGETQYF. CDR3 DNA: TGTGCCAGCAGCCACTACTACGGAGAGACCCAGTACTTC. This chain uses TRBV5-6 with TRBJ2-5, with D uncertain. Looked up from germline, CDR1 is SGHDT and CDR2 is YYEEEE. The length of the CDR3 is 13 residues. Between the trimmed V and J ends, which lost 4 bases and 4 bases, there was a span of 11 bases.

This clone was recorded only once. The rearrangement joins TRBV5-8 to TRBJ2-7; no definite D call. This CDR3 is built from 15 residues. Trimming stripped 0 bases from V and 0 bases from J, with 10 bases between. Germline V gene lookup returns CDR1 SGHTS and CDR2 YDEGEE. This CDR3 is CASSLGRRFSYEQYF. The CDR3 nucleotides are TGTGCCAGCAGCTTGGGTCGTAGATTCTCCTACGAGCAGTACTTC.

This chain links TRBV10-1 with TRBJ2-5, with 10 nucleotides matching TRBD1. The CDR3 covers 16 residues. Trimming cost V 11 bases and J 3 bases; bases outside gene matches: 15. Germline V gene lookup returns CDR1 WNHNN and CDR2 SYGVQD (reference sequence). In DNA, the CDR3 is TGCGCCTCAACAGAGAGCGCCGGGACAGGGGAAGAGACCCAGTACTTC. Translating gives CASTESAGTGEETQYF.

The chain couples TRBV4-3 to TRBJ1-1; 8 bases agree with TRBD1. The germline V gene encodes CDR1 LGHNA and CDR2 YSLEER. The junction had 1 base not matched to a gene; V was cut back by 1 base and J by 6 bases. The CDR3 extends over 13 amino acids. This chain's CDR3 is CASSQVQGAEAFF. CDR3 DNA: TGCGCCAGCAGCCAAGTACAGGGGGCTGAAGCTTTCTTT.

This clone appeared a single time. The chain combines TRBV14 with TRBJ1-2, with 7 positions matching TRBD1. There are 14 residues in the CDR3. V was clipped by 1 base and J by 9 bases; unmatched bases: 8. Germline CDR1 is SGHDN and CDR2 is FVKESK. The CDR3: CASSQGGGLRSYTF. The DNA of the CDR3 is TGTGCCAGCAGCCAAGGAGGGGGCCTTAGGAGCTACACCTTC. Full variable domain (remainder filled in from reference TRBV14 and TRBJ1-2): EAGVTQFPSHSVIEKGQTVTLRCDPISGHDNLYWYRRVMGKEIKFLLHFVKESKQDESGMPNNRFLAERTGGTYSTLKVQPAELEDSGVYFCASSQGGGLRSYTFGSGTRLTVV.

The chain recombines TRBV29-1 with TRBJ1-2; TRBD1 matches 8 bases. V was clipped by 0 bases and J by 3 bases; unmatched bases: 9. The CDR3 is 16 amino acids. Germline values: CDR1 SQVTM, CDR2 ANQGSEA. The CDR3 DNA reads TGCAGCGTTGAAGATCTAACACAGGGGGGGTACTATGGCTACACCTTC. It yields the protein CSVEDLTQGGYYGYTF.

The chain combines TRBV4-2 with TRBJ2-6; the D gene is possibly TRBD2 (6 bases). V was pared by 0 bases and J by 0 bases, with 9 bases between. Germline CDR1 and CDR2: LGHNA and YNFKEQ. The CDR3 is 17 amino acids. CDR3: CASSQDGSGSGANVLTF. The CDR3 DNA reads as TGTGCCAGCAGCCAAGACGGTAGCGGCTCTGGGGCCAACGTCCTGACTTTC.

This clone appeared a few times. This rearrangement joins TRBV4-2 to TRBJ1-5, with a tentative D call TRBD1 (6 bases). Between the trimmed V and J ends, which lost 5 bases and 4 bases, there was a span of 21 bases. The germline CDR1 and CDR2 sequences are LGHNA and YNFKEQ. The CDR3 is 17 amino acids. The CDR3 protein is CASSVGQRIGKNQPQHF. The CDR3 DNA follows: TGTGCCAGCAGCGTAGGACAGCGGATAGGGAAAAATCAGCCCCAGCATTTT.

This sequence joins TRBV5-1 and TRBJ2-3, with 8 bases identical to TRBD2. The CDR3 runs 17 residues. The V segment lost 4 bases and the J segment 2 bases; nucleotides outside the gene matches: 12. The germline gives CDR1 SGHRS, CDR2 YFSETQ. CDR3 residues: CASSARLARGPTDTQYF. CDR3 DNA sequence: TGCGCCAGCAGCGCAAGACTAGCGCGAGGCCCCACAGATACGCAGTATTTT.

The chain recombines TRBV11-2 with TRBJ1-2, with TRBD1 matching over 7 bases. Germline lookup yields CDR1 SGHAT and CDR2 FQNNGV. With V trimmed by 1 base and J by 5 bases, 10 bases remained unmatched. This CDR3 comprises 16 residues. DNA for the CDR3: TGTGCCAGCAGCTTAGGGGTCACAGGGGTCCAGTATGGCTACACCTTC. Its protein is CASSLGVTGVQYGYTF.

The gene calls are TRBV18 and TRBJ1-3, with D unresolved. Germline values: CDR1 KGHSH, CDR2 LQKENI. The CDR3 totals 14 residues. The V and J ends lost 2 bases and 2 bases respectively, with 7 bases between them. CDR3 bases: TGTGCCAGCTCACCAACGGGAGCTGGAAACACCATATATTTT. Translating gives CASSPTGAGNTIYF.

Comment on this clone: One junction end disagrees with the germline gene, perhaps due to a read error. The chain couples TRBV7-8 to TRBJ2-2; perhaps TRBD1 as D (5 bases). Germline CDR1 and CDR2: SGHVS and FQNEAQ. The length of the CDR3 is 15 residues. CDR3 bases: TGTGCCAGCAGCTTTAGTGGCAGGGCCACCGAGGAGCTGTTTTTT. Translated, it gives CASSFSGRATEELFF. The full variable domain, its missing parts supplied by reference TRBV7-8 and TRBJ2-2, is GAGVSQSPRYKVAKRGQDVALRCDPISGHVSLFWYQQALGQGPEFLTYFQNEAQLDKSGLPSDRFFAERPEGSVSTLKIQRTQQEDSAVYLCASSFSGRATEELFFGEGSRLTVL.

The chain recombines TRBV6-1 with TRBJ2-7, with D perhaps matching TRBD2 (5 bases). CDR3 length: 14 residues. Trimming cost V 5 bases and J 0 bases, with 11 bases left between them. Germline V CDR1 and CDR2: MNHNS, SASEGT. The CDR3 bases are TGTGCCAGCAGTCCTCGTGGGAGCTCCTACGAGCAGTACTTC. Translating it yields CASSPRGSSYEQYF.

The genes are TRBV19 and TRBJ1-3, with TRBD1 matching over 10 bases. The ends lost 8 bases at V and 14 bases at J; junction bases unmatched: 9. Germline V CDR1 and CDR2: LNHDA, SQIVND (reference sequence). This CDR3 is 12 amino acids long. CDR3 protein: CASSIGTGEVYF. For the CDR3, the DNA is TGTGCCAGTTCAATCGGGACAGGGGAAGTATATTTT. Combining the CDR3 with reference TRBV19 and TRBJ1-3 gives the whole variable domain DGGITQSPKYLFRKEGQNVTLSCEQNLNHDAMYWYRQDPGQGLRLIYYSQIVNDFQKGDIAEGYSVSREKKESFPLTVTSAQKNPTAFYLCASSIGTGEVYFGEGSWLTVV.

The rearrangement joins TRBV7-8 to TRBJ2-1, with D possibly matching TRBD2 (5 bases). Trimming took 0 bases from V and 9 from J, leaving 9 bases between them. In germline, CDR1 is SGHVS, CDR2 FQNEAQ. The CDR3 contains 13 residues. CDR3 in amino acids: CASSLALAREQFF. CDR3 sequence (DNA): TGTGCCAGCAGCTTAGCGCTAGCCCGTGAGCAGTTCTTC.

The rearrangement uses TRBV4-3 and TRBJ2-1, with D possibly TRBD2 on 6 matching bases. The V end lost 0 bases, the J end lost 5 bases, and 11 bases lay between the germline ends. This CDR3 region has 15 residues. Germline V gene data show CDR1 as LGHNA and CDR2 as YSLEER. The DNA of the CDR3 is TGCGCCAGCAGCCAAGATGGAGGGGCACACAATGAGCAGTTCTTC. Amino acid sequence: CASSQDGGAHNEQFF.

This clone was seen more than once but under ten times. The V call is TRBV2, the J call TRBJ2-5; 12 bases fit TRBD2. V was clipped by 6 bases and J by 1 base; unmatched bases: 12. This CDR3 contains 18 residues. Germline CDR1 reads SNHLY; CDR2 reads FYNNEI. The CDR3: CASRGGTSGGRLQETQYF. DNA for the CDR3: TGTGCCAGCAGGGGTGGCACTAGCGGGGGGCGACTCCAAGAGACCCAGTACTTC. The variable domain in full, completed from reference TRBV2 and TRBJ2-5, reads EPEVTQTPSHQVTQMGQEVILRCVPISNHLYFYWYRQILGQKVEFLVSFYNNEISEKSEIFDDQFSVERPDGSNFTLKIRSTKLEDSAMYFCASRGGTSGGRLQETQYFGPGTRLLVL.

The genes are TRBV4-1 and TRBJ2-3; 12 bases agree with TRBD2. Germline V gene data show CDR1 as MGHRA and CDR2 as YSYEKL. The CDR3 is made up of 17 amino acids. The V and J ends lost 1 base and 4 bases, in that order; junction bases with no gene match: 6. CDR3 nucleotide sequence: TGCGCCAGCAGCCAAGGGGCTAGCGGGGGGGCGGCAGATACGCAGTATTTT. Its translation is CASSQGASGGAADTQYF.

The chain links TRBV19 to TRBJ2-3, with 9 bases that match TRBD2. J was trimmed by 0 bases and V by 3 bases; bases with no gene match: 4. Germline V gene data show CDR1 as LNHDA and CDR2 as SQIVND (reference sequence). The CDR3 runs 16 residues. The CDR3 DNA reads TGTGCCAGTAGTATTATAGCGGGGGTGAGCACAGATACGCAGTATTTT. This codes for CASSIIAGVSTDTQYF.

The gene calls are TRBV15 and TRBJ2-5; 11 nucleotides match TRBD2. This CDR3 has 16 residues. V was clipped by 1 base and J by 2 bases; unmatched bases: 3. Germline-derived CDR1 and CDR2 are LNHNV and YYDKDF (reference sequence). CDR3 protein: CATSRAGLAAQETQYF. CDR3 DNA sequence: TGTGCCACCAGCAGAGCGGGACTAGCGGCACAAGAGACCCAGTACTTC.